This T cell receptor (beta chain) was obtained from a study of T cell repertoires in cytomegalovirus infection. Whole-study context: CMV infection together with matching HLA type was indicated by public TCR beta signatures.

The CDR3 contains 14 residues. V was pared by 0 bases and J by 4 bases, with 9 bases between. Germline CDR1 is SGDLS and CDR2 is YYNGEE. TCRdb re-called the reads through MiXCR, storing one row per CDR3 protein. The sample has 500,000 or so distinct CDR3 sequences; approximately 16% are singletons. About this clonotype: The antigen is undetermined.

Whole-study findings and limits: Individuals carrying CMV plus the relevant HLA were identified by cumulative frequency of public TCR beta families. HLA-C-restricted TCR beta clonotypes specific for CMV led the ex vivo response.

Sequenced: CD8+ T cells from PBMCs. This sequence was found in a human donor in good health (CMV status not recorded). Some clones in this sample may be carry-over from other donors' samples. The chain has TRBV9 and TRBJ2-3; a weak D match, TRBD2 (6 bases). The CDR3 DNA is TGTGCCAGCAGCGTAGACGGGAGTGCAGATACGCAGTATTTT. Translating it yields CASSVDGSADTQYF.